What follows is one T cell receptor (beta chain) and its context. TCRdb's table, derived via immunoSEQ multiplex PCR, lists solely in-frame clones and lacks some. Here the sample spans under 35,000 clones, around 85% being singletons. The data originate from a study of PD-1 blockade in classical Hodgkin lymphoma. Time point: cycle 4 day 1 (C4D1), after five to seven weeks of nivolumab. Patients all relapsed after autologous stem cell transplantation, and there was variation in brentuximab vedotin exposure. From thawed PBMCs, CD4+ T cells were purified using magnetic negative selection. The CDR3 is 16 residues long. CDR1 and CDR2 (germline): SGHRS, YFSETQ. After removal of 8 bases from V and 5 bases from J, the junction contained 8 bases not matched to a gene.

The chain links TRBV5-1 to TRBJ2-1; 15 positions match TRBD2. This clonotype was obtained from a human donor with classical Hodgkin lymphoma. The sequencing here drew on CD4+ T cells from blood, taken before the fourth cycle of nivolumab. The CDR3 region has the DNA TGCGCCAGTGGACTAGCGGGAGGGCCGAGACACAATGAGCAGTTCTTC. Protein sequence: CASGLAGGPRHNEQFF.